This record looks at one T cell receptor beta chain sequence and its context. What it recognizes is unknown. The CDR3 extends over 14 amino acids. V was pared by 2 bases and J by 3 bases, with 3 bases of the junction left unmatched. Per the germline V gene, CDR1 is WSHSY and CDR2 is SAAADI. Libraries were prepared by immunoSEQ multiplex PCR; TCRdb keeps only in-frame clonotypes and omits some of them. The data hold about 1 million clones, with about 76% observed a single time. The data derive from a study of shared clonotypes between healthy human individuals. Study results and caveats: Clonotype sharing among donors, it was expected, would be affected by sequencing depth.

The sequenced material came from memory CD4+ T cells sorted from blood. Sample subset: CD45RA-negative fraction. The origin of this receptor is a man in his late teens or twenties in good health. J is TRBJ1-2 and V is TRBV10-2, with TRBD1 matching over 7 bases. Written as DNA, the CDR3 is TGCGCCAGCAGTGAGCAGGGGGGGGACTATGGCTACACCTTC. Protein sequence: CASSEQGGDYGYTF.